These 16 T cell receptor beta chains were all obtained from the same sample, sequenced in a study of CD8+ T cells in alopecia areata. In each case, RNA was isolated and then reverse transcribed into cDNA as the sequencing template. Clones were read by immunoSEQ multiplex PCR, and TCRdb kept only the in-frame ones, dropping some. The sample holds 110,000 to 150,000 clones, around 60% seen once. The source material was CD4+ T cells sorted from blood, sampled at week 0. The receptors stem from a human donor with alopecia areata.

V gene TRBV29-1 combines with J gene TRBJ1-1; TRBD1 is a possible D gene (5 bases). Trimming removed 4 bases at V and 6 bases at J, with 15 bases between. Germline CDR1 reads SQVTM; CDR2 reads ANQGSEA. This CDR3 region has 13 residues. CDR3 loop: CSVVGRVGAEAFF. CDR3 nucleotide sequence: TGCAGCGTTGTGGGCAGGGTTGGGGCTGAAGCTTTCTTT.

This clone has only a few counts. This rearrangement joins TRBV30 to TRBJ2-5; unclear D gene. CDR3 length: 13 residues. Germline V gene data show CDR1 as GTSNPN and CDR2 as SVGIG (reference sequence). V gave up 3 bases and J gave up 5 bases, with 13 bases separating them. The CDR3 loop is CAWRPAGGETQYF. In DNA form, the CDR3 reads TGTGCCTGGAGGCCGGCAGGTGGTGAGACCCAGTACTTC.

This clone was seen more than once but under ten times. The chain joins TRBV5-6 to TRBJ1-1; 8 bases map to TRBD1. The CDR3 contains 15 residues. Germline lookup yields CDR1 SGHDT and CDR2 YYEEEE. V was clipped by 1 base and J by 5 bases; unmatched bases: 7. The DNA of the CDR3 is TGTGCCAGCAGCTTGTTGCAGGGGGCAGGGACTGAAGCTTTCTTT. It codes for CASSLLQGAGTEAFF.

V usage is TRBV9 and J usage is TRBJ2-3, with 8 bases aligning to TRBD2. CDR3 length: 16 amino acids. From germline, CDR1 is SGDLS and CDR2 YYNGEE. Losses at the gene ends were 6 bases for V and 6 bases for J; bases not matched to a gene: 15. This CDR3 is CASTPGSGGTWDTQYF. CDR3 DNA: TGTGCCAGCACCCCAGGGAGCGGGGGTACCTGGGATACGCAGTATTTT.

The CDR3 DNA follows: TGTGCCAGCAGTTACGATGATGGTAACACTGAAGCTTTCTTT. It is translated as CASSYDDGNTEAFF. This chain joins TRBV6-5 and TRBJ1-1; D unclear. CDR1 is MNHEY, CDR2 SVGAGI, per germline. The V end lost 2 bases, the J end lost 2 bases, and 9 bases lay between the germline ends. The CDR3 consists of 14 residues.

This clone was found a few times. This chain joins TRBV19 and TRBJ2-1, with 8 positions matching TRBD2. CDR1 is LNHDA and CDR2 is SQIVND in the germline V gene (reference sequence). The V and J ends lost 8 bases and 2 bases, in that order; junction bases with no gene match: 8. This CDR3 contains 15 residues. In nucleotides, the CDR3 is TGTGCCAGTGCGTCCACGGGGGGGCCCTACAATGAGCAGTTCTTC. Its translation: CASASTGGPYNEQFF.

The chain links TRBV4-1 to TRBJ2-3, with a tentative D call TRBD2 (5 bases). In germline, CDR1 is MGHRA, CDR2 YSYEKL. Trimming took off 3 bases at V and 14 bases at J, with 15 bases between the two ends. The CDR3 contains 12 residues. DNA for the CDR3: TGCGCCAGCAGCCAGGAGGATCACAAGAGGTATTTT. As protein: CASSQEDHKRYF.

The table lists this clone with a count of one. The gene calls are TRBV29-1 and TRBJ1-2, with 8 positions matching TRBD1. CDR3 length: 15 amino acids. Germline CDR1 SQVTM, CDR2 ANQGSEA. Trimming took 8 bases from V and 7 from J; bases not matched to a gene: 18. The CDR3 loop reads CSTYQGAATPGGYTF. CDR3 DNA sequence: TGCAGCACCTATCAGGGGGCGGCTACCCCAGGTGGCTACACCTTC.

The CDR3 reads CAWSPQLATSFYF. CDR3 sequence (DNA): TGTGCCTGGAGTCCCCAACTAGCCACCTCGTTTTATTTT. The genes are TRBV30 and TRBJ2-3, with D perhaps TRBD2 (6 bases). CDR3 length equals 13 residues. Germline values: CDR1 GTSNPN, CDR2 SVGIG (reference sequence). Trimming pared 2 bases from V and 15 bases from J, leaving 21 bases between.

As DNA, the CDR3 is TGTGCCAGCAGCTTGAATACACTATCCGGAGTGGGGGCCAACGTCCTGACTTTC. Protein sequence: CASSLNTLSGVGANVLTF. The V gene is TRBV11-2, the J gene TRBJ2-6; unclear D gene. CDR1 SGHAT and CDR2 FQNNGV come from the germline V gene. The CDR3 has 18 amino acids. V dropped 3 bases and J dropped 4 bases, with 19 bases sitting between them.

This rearrangement joins TRBV27 to TRBJ2-3; 8 positions agree with TRBD1. After removal of 6 bases from V and 4 bases from J, the junction contained 9 bases not matched to a gene. Germline assignment: CDR1 MNHEY and CDR2 SMNVEV (reference sequence). The CDR3 spans 15 residues. In nucleotides, the CDR3 is TGTGCCAGCAGAGTTGGACAGGGTGGTTCAGATACGCAGTATTTT. Its protein is CASRVGQGGSDTQYF.

The CDR3 is CAWSAGKTQYF. The CDR3 bases are TGTGCCTGGAGTGCTGGAAAGACCCAGTACTTC. This chain links TRBV30 with TRBJ2-5; D unclear. CDR3 length: 11 amino acids. Trimming removed 1 base from V and 6 bases from J, with 6 bases in between. Looked up from germline, CDR1 is GTSNPN and CDR2 is SVGIG (reference sequence).

This clone was seen a handful of times. V gene TRBV30 combines with J gene TRBJ1-6; the D is unclear. Trimming removed 0 bases at V and 4 bases at J, with 4 bases between. The CDR3 runs 13 residues. CDR1 and CDR2 (germline): GTSNPN, SVGIG (reference sequence). The CDR3 DNA reads TGTGCCTGGAGTGTACAGTATAATTCACCCCTCCACTTT. Protein: CAWSVQYNSPLHF.

This chain's CDR3 is CATSRNKGADTQYF. Here the CDR3 DNA reads TGTGCCACCAGCAGAAACAAGGGGGCAGATACGCAGTATTTT. V usage is TRBV15 and J usage is TRBJ2-3; tentatively, D is TRBD1 (6 bases). Trimming left V 2 bases short and J 4 bases short, with 10 bases between. Per the germline V gene, CDR1 is LNHNV and CDR2 is YYDKDF (reference sequence). The CDR3 runs to 14 residues.

This chain links TRBV18 with TRBJ2-3; D is undetermined. The V end was cut by 5 bases, the J end by 0 bases, with 12 bases between. CDR3 length: 15 amino acids. The germline gives CDR1 KGHSH, CDR2 LQKENI. The CDR3 DNA follows: TGTGCCAGCTCAAGACTCGCTACTAGCACAGATACGCAGTATTTT. Its translation is CASSRLATSTDTQYF.

The chain combines TRBV7-9 with TRBJ2-3; D might be TRBD2 (6 bases). Trimming pared 5 bases from V and 3 bases from J, leaving 12 bases between. Germline V gene lookup returns CDR1 SEHNR and CDR2 FQNEAQ (reference sequence). The CDR3 runs 14 residues. The CDR3 sequence is CASSLGLLTDTQYF. The CDR3 coding sequence is TGTGCCAGCAGCCTGGGACTTCTGACAGATACGCAGTATTTT. Full variable domain (outside the CDR3, taken from reference TRBV7-9 and TRBJ2-3): DTGVSQNPRHKITKRGQNVTFRCDPISEHNRLYWYRQTLGQGPEFLTYFQNEAQLEKSRLLSDRFSAERPKGSFSTLEIQRTEQGDSAMYLCASSLGLLTDTQYFGPGTRLTVL.